Reported below is one T cell receptor beta chain. Original analysis: It was from reference gene primer amplification that nucleated cell counts were estimated. Using immunoSEQ multiplex PCR, the repertoire was profiled, and TCRdb retains in-frame clones only, with some absent. V and J calls and clone size follow that table, whereas D and trimming were derived from the DNA. The sample includes 300,000 to 350,000 clones, around nine tenths of them seen just once. The sample comes from a study of blood T cell repertoires in COVID-19. Study-wide context: PBMCs, B-cell-depleted T cells, or T cells were the source of the cDNA or gDNA that made up the material.

The sample comprised peripheral blood. This sequence originates from a woman between 18 and 30 years old who had recovered from COVID-19.

CDR3 loop: CASSGQPPYEQYV. In DNA, the CDR3 is TGTGCCAGCTCAGGACAGCCTCCCTACGAGCAGTACGTC. The chain joins TRBV18 to TRBJ2-7; TRBD1 is a possible D gene (6 bases). The V and J ends lost 5 bases and 2 bases respectively, with 10 bases between them. Germline V gene data show CDR1 as KGHSH and CDR2 as LQKENI. The CDR3 is made up of 13 amino acids.